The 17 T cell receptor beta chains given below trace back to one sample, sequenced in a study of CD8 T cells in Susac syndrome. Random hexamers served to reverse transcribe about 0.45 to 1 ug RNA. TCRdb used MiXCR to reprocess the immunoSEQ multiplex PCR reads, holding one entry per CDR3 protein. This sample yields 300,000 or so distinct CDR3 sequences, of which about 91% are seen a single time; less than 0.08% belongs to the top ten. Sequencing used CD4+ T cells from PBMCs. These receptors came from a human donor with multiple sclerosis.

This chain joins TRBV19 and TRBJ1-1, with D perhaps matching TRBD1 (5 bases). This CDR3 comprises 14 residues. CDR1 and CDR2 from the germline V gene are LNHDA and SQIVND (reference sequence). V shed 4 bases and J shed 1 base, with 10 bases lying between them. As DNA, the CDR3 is TGTGCCAGTAGTAAGGGACGGCAGAACACTGAAGCTTTCTTT. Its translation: CASSKGRQNTEAFF.

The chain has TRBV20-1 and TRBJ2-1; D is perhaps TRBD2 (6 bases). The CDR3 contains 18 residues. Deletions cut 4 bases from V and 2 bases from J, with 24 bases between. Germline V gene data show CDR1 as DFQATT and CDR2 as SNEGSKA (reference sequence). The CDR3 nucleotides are TGCAGTGCTACTTCGGCTAGCGAACCCAGGGCAACCTACAATGAGCAGTTCTTC. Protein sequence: CSATSASEPRATYNEQFF.

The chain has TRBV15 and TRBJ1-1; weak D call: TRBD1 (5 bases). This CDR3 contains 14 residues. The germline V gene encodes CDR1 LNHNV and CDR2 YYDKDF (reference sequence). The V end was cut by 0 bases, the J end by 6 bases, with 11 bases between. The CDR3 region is CATSRDPQGPEAFF. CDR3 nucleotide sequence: TGTGCCACCAGCAGAGATCCCCAGGGACCTGAAGCTTTCTTT.

DNA for the CDR3: TGTGCCTGGAGTGTAGCAGGGGGTTCGGATGGCTACACCTTC. It codes for CAWSVAGGSDGYTF. The V and J genes are TRBV30 and TRBJ1-2; 7 positions match TRBD1. CDR1 is GTSNPN and CDR2 is SVGIG in the germline V gene (reference sequence). The CDR3 contains 14 residues. The ends lost 0 bases at V and 6 bases at J; junction bases unmatched: 7.

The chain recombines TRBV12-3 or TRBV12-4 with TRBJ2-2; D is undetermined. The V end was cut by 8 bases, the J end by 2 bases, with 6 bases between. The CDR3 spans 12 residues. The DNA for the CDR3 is TGTGCCAGCTGTCGAAACACCGGGGAGCTGTTTTTT. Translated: CASCRNTGELFF.

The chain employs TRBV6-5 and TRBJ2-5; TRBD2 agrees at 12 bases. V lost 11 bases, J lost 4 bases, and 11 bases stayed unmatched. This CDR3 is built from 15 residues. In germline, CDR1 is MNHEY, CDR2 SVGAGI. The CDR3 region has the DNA TGTGCCGGGATTCTAGCGGGAGGGCCGGGAGAGACCCAGTACTTC. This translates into CAGILAGGPGETQYF.

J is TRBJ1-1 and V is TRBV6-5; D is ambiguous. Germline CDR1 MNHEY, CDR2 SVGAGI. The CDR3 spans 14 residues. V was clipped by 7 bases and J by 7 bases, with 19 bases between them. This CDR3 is CASTESGGYSEAFF. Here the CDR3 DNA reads TGTGCCAGCACCGAGAGTGGCGGGTATAGTGAAGCTTTCTTT.

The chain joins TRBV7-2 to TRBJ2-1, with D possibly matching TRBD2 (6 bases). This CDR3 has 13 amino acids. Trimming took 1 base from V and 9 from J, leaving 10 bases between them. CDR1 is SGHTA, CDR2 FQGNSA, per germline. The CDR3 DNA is TGTGCCAGCAGCTTAGGAGGACTATTTGAGCAGTTCTTC. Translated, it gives CASSLGGLFEQFF.

DNA of the CDR3: TGTGCCAGCAGCGTTGCGGGACTGAATGAGCAGTTCTTC. Translation: CASSVAGLNEQFF. The V gene is TRBV12-3 or TRBV12-4, the J gene TRBJ2-1; D may be TRBD2 (6 bases). The length of the CDR3 is 13 residues. Deletions cut 6 bases from V and 7 bases from J, with 13 bases between.

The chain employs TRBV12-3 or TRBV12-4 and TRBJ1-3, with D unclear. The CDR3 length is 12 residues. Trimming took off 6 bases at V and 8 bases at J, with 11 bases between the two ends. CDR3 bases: TGTGCCAGCAGCCCCTTTCTCGACACCATATATTTT. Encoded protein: CASSPFLDTIYF.

In DNA form, the CDR3 reads TGTGCCAGCAGCCAAGATACGGCCGCCCGGTCCGGCTACACCTTC. Amino acids: CASSQDTAARSGYTF. The chain links TRBV3-1 to TRBJ1-2, with D hard to call. The V gene lost 0 bases and the J gene lost 8 bases, with 16 bases spanning the gap. Germline CDR1 and CDR2: LGHDT and YNNKEL (reference sequence). The CDR3 consists of 15 residues.

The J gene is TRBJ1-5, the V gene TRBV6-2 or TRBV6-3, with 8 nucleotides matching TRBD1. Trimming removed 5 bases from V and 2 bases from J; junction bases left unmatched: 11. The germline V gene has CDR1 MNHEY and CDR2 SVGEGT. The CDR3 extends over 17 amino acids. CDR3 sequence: CASSGGTGTPRNQPQHF. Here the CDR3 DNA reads TGTGCCAGCAGTGGCGGGACAGGTACCCCCCGCAATCAGCCCCAGCATTTT.

CDR3 nucleotide sequence: TGTGCCAGCAGCTGGGGGACAGGGGAAGCCTATAATTCACCCCTCCACTTT. Translated, it gives CASSWGTGEAYNSPLHF. The rearrangement uses TRBV5-6 and TRBJ1-6; 10 bases fit TRBD1. Trimming took 3 bases from V and 2 from J; bases not matched to a gene: 5. CDR1 is SGHDT and CDR2 is YYEEEE in the germline V gene. This CDR3 has 17 amino acids.

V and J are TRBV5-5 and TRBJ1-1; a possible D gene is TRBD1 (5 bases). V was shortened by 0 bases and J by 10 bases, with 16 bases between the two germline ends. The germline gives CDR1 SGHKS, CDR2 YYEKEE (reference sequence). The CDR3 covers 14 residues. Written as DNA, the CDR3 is TGTGCCAGCAGCTTGGGAGGGGTCTTGCGCGCAGCTTTCTTT. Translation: CASSLGGVLRAAFF.

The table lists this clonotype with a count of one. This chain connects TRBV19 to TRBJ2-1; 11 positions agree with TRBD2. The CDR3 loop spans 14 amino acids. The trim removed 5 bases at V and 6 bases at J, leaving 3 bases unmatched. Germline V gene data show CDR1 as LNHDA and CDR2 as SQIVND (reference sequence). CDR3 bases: TGTGCCAGTAGTTCCACTAGCGGGGGCAATGAGCAGTTCTTC. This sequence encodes CASSSTSGGNEQFF. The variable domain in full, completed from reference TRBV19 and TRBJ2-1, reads DGGITQSPKYLFRKEGQNVTLSCEQNLNHDAMYWYRQDPGQGLRLIYYSQIVNDFQKGDIAEGYSVSREKKESFPLTVTSAQKNPTAFYLCASSSTSGGNEQFFGPGTRLTVL.

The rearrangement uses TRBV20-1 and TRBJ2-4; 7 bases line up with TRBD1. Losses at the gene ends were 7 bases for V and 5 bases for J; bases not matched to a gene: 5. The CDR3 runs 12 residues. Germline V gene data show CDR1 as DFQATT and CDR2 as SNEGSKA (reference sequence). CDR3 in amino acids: CSVPGQQNIQYF. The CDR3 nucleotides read TGCAGTGTTCCGGGACAGCAAAACATTCAGTACTTC.

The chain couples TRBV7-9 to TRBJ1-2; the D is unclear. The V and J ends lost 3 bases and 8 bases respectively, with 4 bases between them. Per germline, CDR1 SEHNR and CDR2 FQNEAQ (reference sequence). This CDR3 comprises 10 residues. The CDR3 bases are TGTGCCAGCAGCTTCGAGGGCTACACCTTC. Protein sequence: CASSFEGYTF.